The 11 T cell receptor beta chains listed next were all sequenced from one sample in a study of control samples from healthy donors and cancer patients (dated by TCRdb to about 2020). Library construction relied on the immunoSEQ multiplex PCR assay. TCRdb provides this immuneACCESS table in a form limited to in-frame rearrangements. Some clones are lacking; in checked studies, under half of them reflect an unresolved V gene, and why the rest are absent is not known. The sample contains 20,000 to 30,000 clones, approximately 91% of them found a single time. The ten largest account for roughly 13% of the sample. Sequencing input: PBMCs. All receptors come from a man aged 45 to 65 with lung cancer.

The chain links TRBV19 to TRBJ2-3, with 7 nucleotides matching TRBD1. V lost 3 bases and J lost 3; bases outside the gene matches: 6. The CDR3 consists of 15 residues. Germline loops: CDR1 LNHDA, CDR2 SQIVND (reference sequence). The CDR3 DNA sequence: TGTGCCAGTAGTATGAGACAGGGTGAGACAGATACGCAGTATTTT. It specifies CASSMRQGETDTQYF.

Written as DNA, the CDR3 is TGTGCCAGCAGCTTAGCTTTACAGAGGGAGACCCAGTACTTC. This codes for CASSLALQRETQYF. The chain uses TRBV11-2 and TRBJ2-5; unclear D gene. The CDR3 contains 14 residues. The V gene lost 1 base and the J gene lost 5 bases, with 11 bases spanning the gap. Germline V CDR1 and CDR2: SGHAT, FQNNGV.

The chain recombines TRBV6-5 with TRBJ1-5; maybe TRBD1 (5 bases). In germline, CDR1 is MNHEY, CDR2 SVGAGI. The CDR3 length is 15 residues. Trimming removed 4 bases at V and 0 bases at J, with 10 bases between. CDR3 residues: CASSSGPYSNQPQHF. CDR3 DNA: TGTGCCAGCAGTTCGGGACCTTATAGCAATCAGCCCCAGCATTTT.

The rearrangement uses TRBV7-2 and TRBJ2-7; D is ambiguous. The germline V gene has CDR1 SGHTA and CDR2 FQGNSA. With 3 bases removed from V and 6 bases from J, the gap between germline ends came to 9 bases. The CDR3 contains 12 residues. The CDR3 nucleotides are TGTGCCAGCAGCTTGATAGGGCTCGAGCAGTACTTC. It codes for CASSLIGLEQYF.

This sequence joins TRBV7-2 and TRBJ1-6, with 9 bases matching TRBD1. The V gene's germline CDR1 is SGHTA and CDR2 FQGNSA. J gave up 6 bases and V 5 bases, and 2 bases lay outside the gene matches. The length of the CDR3 is 14 residues. CDR3 loop: CASSGTGSNSPLHF. The CDR3 DNA sequence: TGTGCCAGCAGCGGGACAGGGAGTAATTCACCCCTCCACTTT.

J is TRBJ1-1 and V is TRBV7-2; maybe TRBD1 (5 bases). Germline CDR1 reads SGHTA; CDR2 reads FQGNSA. V was cut by 6 bases and J by 0 bases, with 20 bases left in between. This CDR3 has 17 amino acids. CDR3 amino acids: CASSQAGPGALNTEAFF. CDR3 nucleotides: TGTGCCAGCAGTCAAGCCGGGCCTGGGGCCCTGAACACTGAAGCTTTCTTT.

V and J are TRBV30 and TRBJ2-3; unclear D gene. Between the trimmed V and J ends, which lost 6 bases and 2 bases, there was a span of 6 bases. The CDR3 length is 11 residues. From germline, CDR1 is GTSNPN and CDR2 SVGIG (reference sequence). The CDR3 region is CACRPTDTQYF. CDR3 DNA: TGTGCCTGCCGACCCACAGATACGCAGTATTTT.

The gene calls are TRBV7-2 and TRBJ1-1, with 7 bases lining up with TRBD1. The V gene's germline CDR1 is SGHTA and CDR2 FQGNSA. Unmatched junction bases numbered 14, after V lost 8 bases and J lost 8 bases. The CDR3 is made up of 14 amino acids. For the CDR3, the DNA is TGTGCCAGCGGACAACAGGGGAATGCACGGGAAGCTTTCTTT. Its protein product is CASGQQGNAREAFF.

V usage is TRBV18 and J usage is TRBJ1-1; D gene uncertain. The germline V gene has CDR1 KGHSH and CDR2 LQKENI. The V and J ends lost 3 bases and 1 base respectively, with 6 bases between them. The CDR3 spans 13 residues. Here the CDR3 DNA reads TGTGCCAGCTCACCCGTCGGGAACACTGAAGCTTTCTTT. The encoded protein is CASSPVGNTEAFF.

Remarks on this clone: One end of the junction fails to match germline, which may point to a read error. The V and J genes are TRBV11-2 and TRBJ1-2, with D perhaps TRBD1 (5 bases). The CDR3 sequence is 13 residues long. Germline CDR1 reads SGHAT; CDR2 reads FQNNGV. CDR3 in DNA: TGTGCCAGCAGCGTAGAGGGGTTCGCTGGCTACACCTTC. This gives the protein CASSVEGFAGYTF.

V usage is TRBV18 and J usage is TRBJ1-6, with D possibly matching TRBD1 (6 bases). This CDR3 has 17 residues. Trimming removed 5 bases from V and 1 base from J, with 15 bases in between. Germline assignment: CDR1 KGHSH and CDR2 LQKENI. The CDR3 region is CASSSGQSGSYNSPLHF. As DNA, the CDR3 is TGTGCCAGCTCATCCGGACAGTCGGGGTCCTATAATTCACCCCTCCACTTT.